This T cell receptor (beta chain) derives from a study of Ad26.COV2.S vaccination and SARS-CoV-2 variants. Produced via immunoSEQ multiplex PCR; TCRdb's table is partial and in-frame only. The sample records about 410,000 clones, approximately 90% being singletons. A word on this clone: Its specificity is not known.

From germline, CDR1 is SGHVS and CDR2 FQNEAQ. Trimming took off 2 bases at V and 3 bases at J, with 14 bases between the two ends. This CDR3 is built from 17 residues. The treatment was: some 20 received Ad26.COV2.S at low or high dose, single or two shots; about 5 received placebo; per-sample allocation not given. All samples were drawn on day 63, counting from the first vaccine or placebo injection. Findings and caveats of the study: Substantial breadth was reportedly displayed by spike-specific CD8+ and CD4+ T cell responses after vaccination.

The sequence was collected from a person between 18 and 59 years old who received the Ad26.COV2.S COVID-19 vaccine or a placebo. The sample consisted of peripheral blood, taken in a trial of Ad26.COV2.S vaccine versus placebo. This chain links TRBV7-8 with TRBJ2-6; D remains unclear. The CDR3 here is CASSLSYRSGGANVLTF. The CDR3 DNA is TGTGCCAGCAGCTTAAGTTACCGGTCGGGTGGGGCCAACGTCCTGACTTTC.